Following are 32 T cell receptor beta chains from one sample sequenced in a study of control samples from healthy donors and cancer patients. The method was immunoSEQ multiplex PCR; TCRdb's version includes in-frame clones alone and lacks a portion of them. This sample has 46,000 or so clones, with over 90% found just once. Sequencing input: PBMCs. These receptor sequences come from a woman between 50 and 59 years old with head and neck cancer.

The genes are TRBV5-1 and TRBJ2-2; possible D gene TRBD2, 6 bases. The CDR3 totals 15 residues. Germline V gene lookup returns CDR1 SGHRS and CDR2 YFSETQ. V was shortened by 4 bases and J by 1 base, with 11 bases between the two germline ends. The CDR3 DNA is TGCGCCAGCAGCCCCGGGACTCAGAACACCGGGGAGCTGTTTTTT. Amino acid sequence: CASSPGTQNTGELFF.

This chain uses TRBV12-2 with TRBJ1-5; the D call TRBD1 from the table was never checked on the DNA. TRBV12-2 has pseudogene status. The CDR3 loop spans 17 amino acids. CDR3 region: CASRPLSSLGGSGPQHF. CDR3 DNA: TGTGCAAGTCGCCCCTTAAGCTCTCTAGGGGGCAGTGGGCCCCAGCATTTT.

This chain uses TRBV18 with TRBJ1-1, with a tentative D call TRBD1 (5 bases). Germline V gene data show CDR1 as KGHSH and CDR2 as LQKENI. The CDR3 sequence is 13 residues long. With 5 bases removed from V and 3 bases from J, the gap between germline ends came to 10 bases. CDR3 DNA: TGTGCCAGCTCAAAGGACACGGACACTGAAGCTTTCTTT. Encoded protein: CASSKDTDTEAFF.

The chain has TRBV6-2 or TRBV6-3 and TRBJ2-5, with TRBD2 identical over 11 bases. The junction had 11 bases not matched to a gene; V was cut back by 4 bases and J by 4 bases. The length of the CDR3 is 17 residues. In germline, CDR1 is MNHEY, CDR2 SVGEGT. CDR3 DNA sequence: TGTGCCAGCAGTTTAAATCCGGGACTAGCGGCCCGAGAGACCCAGTACTTC. Its protein product is CASSLNPGLAARETQYF.

This chain joins TRBV11-2 and TRBJ1-2; weak D call: TRBD1 (5 bases). The CDR3 contains 13 residues. V lost 3 bases, J lost 1 base, and 6 bases lay in between. The V gene's germline CDR1 is SGHAT and CDR2 FQNNGV. The CDR3 bases are TGTGCCAGCAGCTTCCAGGGTAACTATGGCTACACCTTC. As protein: CASSFQGNYGYTF.

J is TRBJ1-1 and V is TRBV12-3 or TRBV12-4; unclear D gene. The CDR3 extends over 13 amino acids. Deletions cut 1 base from V and 1 base from J, with 4 bases between. The CDR3 region is CASSLVGNTEAFF. The CDR3 DNA reads TGTGCCAGCAGTTTAGTGGGGAACACTGAAGCTTTCTTT.

This clone was seen once. This chain links TRBV6-5 with TRBJ2-2; the D gene is possibly TRBD2 (6 bases). V was clipped by 5 bases and J by 6 bases, with 10 bases between them. CDR1 and CDR2 from the germline V gene are MNHEY and SVGAGI. This CDR3 contains 13 residues. The CDR3 coding sequence is TGTGCCAGCAGTAGCAGACTAGCCGGGGAGCTGTTTTTT. Translating gives CASSSRLAGELFF.

This clone was seen a handful of times. V is TRBV7-2 and J is TRBJ2-3; 8 bases are shared with TRBD2. V was clipped by 7 bases and J by 6 bases; unmatched bases: 9. The CDR3 runs 14 residues. Germline-derived CDR1 and CDR2 are SGHTA and FQGNSA. CDR3 DNA: TGTGCCAGCACCCCGGGGGGGCCCTCGGATACGCAGTATTTT. It specifies CASTPGGPSDTQYF.

The chain employs TRBV29-1 and TRBJ1-3; D gene uncertain. This CDR3 is built from 12 residues. The germline CDR1 and CDR2 sequences are SQVTM and ANQGSEA. The V gene lost 5 bases and the J gene lost 1 base, with 6 bases spanning the gap. In DNA, the CDR3 is TGCAGCGTTCTGGGGTCTGGAAACACCATATATTTT. It translates to CSVLGSGNTIYF.

The chain is built from TRBV28 and TRBJ1-1; D is ambiguous. V was trimmed by 6 bases and J by 1 base, leaving 3 bases between them. The CDR3 contains 11 residues. Per germline, CDR1 MDHEN and CDR2 SYDVKM. The CDR3 DNA reads TGTGCCAGCAGCCAGAACACTGAAGCTTTCTTT. This gives the protein CASSQNTEAFF.

The rearrangement uses TRBV3-1 (or the pseudogene TRBV3-2) and TRBJ1-1; TRBD1 might be the D (5 bases). Trimming removed 1 base at V and 0 bases at J, with 9 bases between. This CDR3 is 15 amino acids long. Per germline, CDR1 LGHDT and CDR2 YNNKEL (reference sequence). In DNA form, the CDR3 reads TGTGCCAGCAGCCAAGCGGGGGGTCTGAACACTGAAGCTTTCTTT. This encodes CASSQAGGLNTEAFF.

The table lists this clone with a count of one. The V call is TRBV20-1, the J call TRBJ2-3, with D perhaps matching TRBD1 or TRBD2 (6 bases each). CDR3 length: 11 amino acids. Between the trimmed V and J ends, which lost 3 bases and 10 bases, there was a span of 11 bases. Germline V gene sequence: CDR1 DFQATT, CDR2 SNEGSKA (reference sequence). The CDR3, as DNA: TGCAGTGCTAGTACCCGGGGGCCGCAGTATTTT. Translated, it gives CSASTRGPQYF.

The rearrangement joins TRBV5-1 to TRBJ1-2; D is unclear. Germline assignment: CDR1 SGHRS and CDR2 YFSETQ. This CDR3 comprises 14 residues. V was trimmed by 2 bases and J by 0 bases, leaving 8 bases between them. CDR3 sequence: CASSFERANYGYTF. DNA of the CDR3: TGCGCCAGCAGCTTCGAGAGAGCTAACTATGGCTACACCTTC.

This clone showed up just once. This rearrangement joins TRBV24-1 to TRBJ1-1; D call uncertain. Germline V gene lookup returns CDR1 KGHDR and CDR2 SFDVKD. V lost 4 bases to trimming and J lost 10 bases, with 9 bases between them. CDR3 length: 11 amino acids. DNA of the CDR3: TGTGCCACCAGTGAGAAGTGGGGAGCTTTCTTT. It encodes CATSEKWGAFF.

The chain couples TRBV11-2 to TRBJ2-3, with TRBD2 matching over 10 bases. The V gene end was trimmed by 3 bases and the J gene end by 6 bases; junction bases not matched to a gene: 3. Germline loops: CDR1 SGHAT, CDR2 FQNNGV. This CDR3 region has 14 residues. The CDR3 DNA follows: TGTGCCAGCAGCTTCCTAGCGGGGGAGGATACGCAGTATTTT. It codes for CASSFLAGEDTQYF.

The V call is TRBV18, the J call TRBJ1-3; D call uncertain. V lost 3 bases to trimming and J lost 0 bases, with 12 bases between them. Germline V gives CDR1 KGHSH, CDR2 LQKENI. The CDR3 sequence is 16 residues long. CDR3 in amino acids: CASSPSIGSSGNTIYF. The DNA of the CDR3 is TGTGCCAGCTCACCGTCTATCGGGAGCTCTGGAAACACCATATATTTT.

V gene TRBV5-1 combines with J gene TRBJ2-2, with 9 bases fitting TRBD1. V shed 5 bases, J shed 3 bases, and the junction held 11 bases outside the gene matches. This CDR3 is built from 17 residues. Germline V lookup: CDR1 SGHRS, CDR2 YFSETQ. CDR3 sequence reads: CASSYPGQGSHTGELFF. Here the CDR3 DNA reads TGCGCCAGCAGTTACCCTGGACAGGGGTCCCACACCGGGGAGCTGTTTTTT.

CDR3 bases: TGTGCCAGCAGCTTAGACGAGGCCAAATACACTGAAGCTTTCTTT. As protein: CASSLDEAKYTEAFF. This chain links TRBV7-8 with TRBJ1-1, with D unresolved. The CDR3 extends over 15 amino acids. Germline CDR1 SGHVS, CDR2 FQNEAQ. V lost 1 base, J lost 3 bases, and 12 bases lay in between.

The rearrangement uses TRBV28 and TRBJ1-5; D ambiguous. There are 13 residues in the CDR3. The germline CDR1 and CDR2 sequences are MDHEN and SYDVKM. V dropped 2 bases and J dropped 4 bases, with 6 bases sitting between them. The chain's CDR3 is CASSLEVNQPQHF. CDR3 DNA: TGTGCCAGCAGTTTAGAGGTGAATCAGCCCCAGCATTTT.

The chain uses TRBV9 and TRBJ1-1, with TRBD1 matching over 11 bases. The V segment lost 0 bases and the J segment 4 bases; nucleotides outside the gene matches: 2. The germline CDR1 and CDR2 sequences are SGDLS and YYNGEE. CDR3 length equals 15 residues. The CDR3 is CASSVGGTGGTEAFF. In DNA form, the CDR3 reads TGTGCCAGCAGCGTAGGCGGGACAGGGGGCACTGAAGCTTTCTTT. The whole variable domain, filled in from reference TRBV9 and TRBJ1-1, reads DSGVTQTPKHLITATGQRVTLRCSPRSGDLSVYWYQQSLDQGLQFLIQYYNGEERAKGNILERFSAQQFPDLHSELNLSSLELGDSALYFCASSVGGTGGTEAFFGQGTRLTVV.

The rearrangement joins TRBV28 to TRBJ2-1; no firm D call. V lost 8 bases and J lost 12, with 17 bases in between. The CDR3 has 12 residues. The germline V gene has CDR1 MDHEN and CDR2 SYDVKM. The CDR3 protein is CASSPQPLGQFF. In DNA form, the CDR3 reads TGTGCCAGCTCGCCGCAGCCTCTAGGGCAGTTCTTC.

This chain uses TRBV7-9 with TRBJ2-1, with D tentatively TRBD1 (5 bases). CDR3 length equals 15 residues. The V and J ends lost 5 bases and 5 bases respectively, with 16 bases between them. Germline V lookup: CDR1 SEHNR, CDR2 FQNEAQ (reference sequence). This chain's CDR3 is CASSLLKDTHNEQFF. The DNA for the CDR3 is TGTGCCAGCAGCCTCCTCAAGGACACCCACAATGAGCAGTTCTTC.

V and J are TRBV7-2 and TRBJ1-6, with 8 bases identical to TRBD1. Germline V gives CDR1 SGHTA, CDR2 FQGNSA. This CDR3 comprises 14 residues. V was clipped by 5 bases and J by 10 bases; unmatched bases: 7. The CDR3 sequence: CASSDRDRLSPLHF. Here the CDR3 DNA reads TGTGCCAGCAGCGACCGGGACAGGCTCTCACCCCTCCACTTT.

The chain has TRBV5-1 and TRBJ1-6; D is uncertain. The ends were cut back, 0 bases at V and 0 bases at J, with 7 bases in the middle. CDR3 length equals 16 residues. In germline, CDR1 is SGHRS, CDR2 YFSETQ. Here the CDR3 DNA reads TGCGCCAGCAGCTTGGTAGGAAGCTCCTATAATTCACCCCTCCACTTT. Encoded protein: CASSLVGSSYNSPLHF.

The chain combines TRBV19 with TRBJ1-1; tentatively, D is TRBD1 (6 bases). Germline lookup yields CDR1 LNHDA and CDR2 SQIVND (reference sequence). The CDR3 loop spans 13 amino acids. The V end was cut by 7 bases, the J end by 5 bases, with 14 bases between. CDR3 in amino acids: CASIRTAETEAFF. The CDR3, as DNA: TGTGCCAGTATCCGGACAGCAGAGACTGAAGCTTTCTTT.

The chain couples TRBV24-1 to TRBJ2-7; D unresolved. This CDR3 contains 14 residues. V was clipped by 8 bases and J by 4 bases, with 17 bases between them. The V gene's germline CDR1 is KGHDR and CDR2 SFDVKD. The CDR3 loop reads CATNGSGPRYEQYF. The CDR3 nucleotides read TGTGCCACCAATGGGTCCGGGCCCCGTTACGAGCAGTACTTC.

The chain has TRBV2 and TRBJ1-6; TRBD1 aligns across 9 bases. Germline CDR1 reads SNHLY; CDR2 reads FYNNEI. The CDR3 covers 15 residues. V gave up 1 base and J gave up 9 bases; unmatched junction bases: 4. DNA of the CDR3: TGTGCCAGCAGTGAAGAGGGACAGGGTTTTTCACCCCTCCACTTT. This translates into CASSEEGQGFSPLHF.

This chain links TRBV3-1 (or the pseudogene TRBV3-2) with TRBJ1-2; D is uncertain. The CDR3 runs 17 residues. From germline, CDR1 is LGHDT and CDR2 YNNKEL (reference sequence). V lost 1 base and J 0 bases, leaving 15 bases between the germline ends. CDR3 nucleotides: TGTGCCAGCAGCCAAGGATTGGGCACATCCCCTAACTATGGCTACACCTTC. Translated, it gives CASSQGLGTSPNYGYTF.

DNA for the CDR3: TGTGCCAGCAGCGCCAGAGGCTTCACAGATACGCAGTATTTT. This sequence encodes CASSARGFTDTQYF. V usage is TRBV9 and J usage is TRBJ2-3, with D hard to call. This CDR3 is built from 14 residues. Trimming left V 3 bases short and J 2 bases short, with 10 bases between. Germline V gene lookup returns CDR1 SGDLS and CDR2 YYNGEE.

The chain carries TRBV19 and TRBJ2-1; no clear D. The V gene's germline CDR1 is LNHDA and CDR2 SQIVND (reference sequence). The CDR3 runs to 13 residues. The V gene lost 1 base and the J gene lost 7 bases, with 8 bases spanning the gap. The CDR3 nucleotides read TGTGCCAGTAGTATAGGCCCCGGGAATGAGCAGTTCTTC. This sequence encodes CASSIGPGNEQFF.

The rearrangement joins TRBV30 to TRBJ1-5, with TRBD1 as a possible D gene (5 bases). CDR1 and CDR2 from the germline V gene are GTSNPN and SVGIG (reference sequence). Trimming cost V 1 base and J 2 bases, with 15 bases left between them. This CDR3 contains 16 residues. CDR3 residues: CAWSGGVWTGNQPQHF. CDR3 sequence (DNA): TGTGCCTGGAGTGGGGGGGTCTGGACGGGCAATCAGCCCCAGCATTTT.

V is TRBV6-1 and J is TRBJ1-5; no clear D gene. This CDR3 has 16 residues. Germline V lookup: CDR1 MNHNS, CDR2 SASEGT. V was trimmed by 4 bases and J by 0 bases, leaving 13 bases between them. Here the CDR3 reads CASSATPWSSNQPQHF. The CDR3 DNA is TGTGCCAGCAGTGCCACTCCATGGAGTAGCAATCAGCCCCAGCATTTT.